This T cell receptor beta chain was sequenced in a study of shared clonotypes between healthy human individuals. Notes on the study in general: Naive subsets generally had larger estimated richness than memory subsets. Sampling involved blood alone; tissue repertoires likely differ. Sequencing depth was predicted to influence how clonotypes are shared among donors.

TCRdb's copy holds only in-frame clones and misses some; the assay was immunoSEQ multiplex PCR. The sample yields approximately 2,300,000 clones, around 90% seen once. The study drew all its donors from Caucasian adults living in Nashville, Tennessee. This clone was detected only a few times. Its antigen is still unknown. CDR3 length equals 15 residues. CDR1 is MNHNS and CDR2 is SASEGT in the germline V gene. V lost 7 bases and J lost 0, with 12 bases in between. The chain employs TRBV6-1 and TRBJ1-4, with D uncertain. The receptor's source is a man in his late teens or twenties in good health. Some clones in this sample may be carry-over from other donors' samples. Sequenced material: naive CD4+ T cells from PBMCs. Subset of the sample: CD45RA+ positively selected. The DNA for the CDR3 is TGTGCCAGCAACCCTCGCATTGCAACTAATGAAAAACTGTTTTTT. Its translation is CASNPRIATNEKLFF.